This T cell receptor (beta chain) was observed in a study of shared clonotypes between healthy human individuals. Study background: Each donor's CD8 memory used one plate, CD8 naive two, each CD4 subset three. Study-level findings and limits: Clonotype sharing across donors was expected to vary with sequencing depth.

This clone has a single count. Antigen: not known. Trimming removed 0 bases at V and 3 bases at J, with 9 bases between. Germline V gene sequence: CDR1 MNHNY, CDR2 SVGAGI (reference sequence). There are 14 residues in the CDR3. Donors had no recently reported acute infections or vaccinations and were HIV-negative. Every subset had its genomic DNA shared out evenly among several immunoSEQ plates. Sequencing was performed with immunoSEQ multiplex PCR; in TCRdb, only in-frame clones are kept and a portion is missing. This sample has roughly 2.6 million clones; 90% to 95% occur once, and the top ten carry about 0.13%.

The sequence was obtained from a man younger than 30 in good health. J is TRBJ2-7 and V is TRBV6-6; D is unclear. The specimen was naive CD4+ T cells sorted from blood. Subset given: CD45RA+ positively selected. Written as DNA, the CDR3 is TGTGCCAGCAGTTACTCTTCCAGAAACTACGAGCAGTACTTC. It encodes CASSYSSRNYEQYF.